This entry describes one TCR beta chain. Its specificity is unknown. The donors were in the approximately 120-subject validation cohort; that cohort was separate from the approximately 730-subject first cohort. Germline V gene sequence: CDR1 SQVTM, CDR2 ANQGSEA. This CDR3 spans 14 amino acids. V was trimmed by 6 bases and J by 5 bases, leaving 20 bases between them. Assay used: immunoSEQ multiplex PCR; TCRdb lists only in-frame clones, some missing. The top ten hold about 1.5% of the sample, which has over 110,000 clones, 84% seen once. This entry belongs to a study of cytomegalovirus exposure and HLA in healthy donors. At the level of the study: The approximately 110 validation repertoires used a platform that matched the one used for the 550 to 800 first-cohort repertoires, as a later analysis reported. Broader study findings: The tendency of first-cohort TCR clusters to co-occur in the 95 to 150 validation repertoires was the finding of a later analysis. High sensitivity and specificity were reportedly achieved when the classifier diagnosed cytomegalovirus status.

The specimen was PBMCs. The chain couples TRBV29-1 to TRBJ2-7; D not resolved. The clonotype comes from a woman aged 25 to 39 in good health and CMV-seronegative. The CDR3 nucleotides read TGCAGCGTCAGCCTACGCCGGAACCGGGACGAGCAGTACTTC. It specifies CSVSLRRNRDEQYF.